The present T cell receptor (beta chain) was sequenced within a study of cytomegalovirus exposure and HLA in healthy donors. About the study: In an earlier analysis, around 120 million unique TCR beta sequences were found from about 180 million T cells. Study results and caveats: Reports credit the classifier with highly specific, highly sensitive diagnosis of cytomegalovirus status. HLA restriction was apparent for most CMV-associated TCR beta chains in a later analysis. The authors confirmed in vitro that three CMV-associated chains were specific for CMV antigens.

The PCR made use of 60 Vbeta and 13 Jbeta primers. TCRdb keeps only in-frame clones here, not all; method: immunoSEQ multiplex PCR. The sample has roughly 130,000 clones; around 78% are singletons. This CDR3 has 17 residues. V shed 3 bases, J shed 0 bases, and the junction held 7 bases outside the gene matches. Germline assignment: CDR1 GTSNPN and CDR2 SVGIG (reference sequence). About this clone: What it recognizes is unknown.

This chain links TRBV30 with TRBJ2-1, with 11 positions matching TRBD1. The sequence derives from a woman aged 45-60 years in good health and CMV-seronegative. Sequencing input: PBMCs. The CDR3 DNA follows: TGTGCCTGGAGGGGACAGGGGGACTCGAGCTCCTACAATGAGCAGTTCTTC. Its translation is CAWRGQGDSSSYNEQFF.